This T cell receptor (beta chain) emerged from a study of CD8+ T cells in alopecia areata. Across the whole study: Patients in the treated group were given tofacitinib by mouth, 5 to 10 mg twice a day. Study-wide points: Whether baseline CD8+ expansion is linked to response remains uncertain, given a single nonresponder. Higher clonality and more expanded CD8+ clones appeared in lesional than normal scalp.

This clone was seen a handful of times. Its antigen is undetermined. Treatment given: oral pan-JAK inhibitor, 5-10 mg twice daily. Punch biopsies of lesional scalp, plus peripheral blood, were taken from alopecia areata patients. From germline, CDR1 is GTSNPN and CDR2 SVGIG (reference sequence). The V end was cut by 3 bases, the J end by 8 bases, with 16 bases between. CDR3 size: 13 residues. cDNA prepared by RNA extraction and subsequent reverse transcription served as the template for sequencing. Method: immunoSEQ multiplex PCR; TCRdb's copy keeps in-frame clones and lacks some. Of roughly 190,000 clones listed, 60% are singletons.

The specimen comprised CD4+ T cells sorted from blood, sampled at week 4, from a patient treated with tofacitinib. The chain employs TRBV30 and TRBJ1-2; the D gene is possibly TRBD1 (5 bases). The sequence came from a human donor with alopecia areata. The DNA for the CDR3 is TGTGCCTGGAGCAATCAGGGAATTCAAGGCTACACCTTC. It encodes CAWSNQGIQGYTF.